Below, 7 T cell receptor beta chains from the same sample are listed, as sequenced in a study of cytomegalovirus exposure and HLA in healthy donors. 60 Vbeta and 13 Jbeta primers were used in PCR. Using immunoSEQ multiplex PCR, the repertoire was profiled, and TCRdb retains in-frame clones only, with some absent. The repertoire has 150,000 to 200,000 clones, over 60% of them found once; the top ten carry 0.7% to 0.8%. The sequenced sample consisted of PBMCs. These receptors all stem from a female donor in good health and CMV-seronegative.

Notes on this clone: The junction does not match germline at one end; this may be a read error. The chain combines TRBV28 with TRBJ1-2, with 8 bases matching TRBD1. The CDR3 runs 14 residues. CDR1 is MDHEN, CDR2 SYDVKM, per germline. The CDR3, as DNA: TGTGCCAGCAGTAACAGGGGGATTAACTATGGCTACACTTTC. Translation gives CASSNRGINYGYTF.

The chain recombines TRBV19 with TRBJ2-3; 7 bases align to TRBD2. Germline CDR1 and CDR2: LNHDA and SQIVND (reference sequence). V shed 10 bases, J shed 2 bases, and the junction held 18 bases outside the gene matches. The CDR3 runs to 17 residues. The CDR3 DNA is TGTGCCATTGTGCCTCAAGGGAGCGGGGACCTCACAGATACGCAGTATTTT. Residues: CAIVPQGSGDLTDTQYF.

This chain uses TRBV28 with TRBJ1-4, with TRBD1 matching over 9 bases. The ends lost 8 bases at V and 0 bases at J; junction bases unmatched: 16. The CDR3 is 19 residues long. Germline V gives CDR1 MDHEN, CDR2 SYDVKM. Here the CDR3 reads CASQPATGTGSPTNEKLFF. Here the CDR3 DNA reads TGTGCCAGCCAACCGGCTACCGGGACAGGGAGTCCAACTAATGAAAAACTGTTTTTT. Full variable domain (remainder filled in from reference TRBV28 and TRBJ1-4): DVKVTQSSRYLVKRTGEKVFLECVQDMDHENMFWYRQDPGLGLRLIYFSYDVKMKEKGDIPEGYSVSREKKERFSLILESASTNQTSMYLCASQPATGTGSPTNEKLFFGSGTQLSVL.

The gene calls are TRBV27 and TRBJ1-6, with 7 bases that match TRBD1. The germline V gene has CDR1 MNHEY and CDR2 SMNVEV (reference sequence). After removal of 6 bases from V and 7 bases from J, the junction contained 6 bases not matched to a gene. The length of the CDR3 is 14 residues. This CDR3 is CASSPGTDNSPLHF. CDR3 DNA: TGTGCCAGCAGCCCCGGGACAGACAATTCACCCCTCCACTTT.

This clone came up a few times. The CDR3 coding sequence is TGTGCTAGTCTAGAGGGGGACACCATATATTTT. This gives the protein CASLEGDTIYF. V is TRBV7-7 and J is TRBJ1-3, with D tentatively TRBD1 (6 bases). The germline gives CDR1 SSHAT, CDR2 FNYEAQ (reference sequence). The CDR3 consists of 11 residues. The complete variable domain, with remaining parts taken from reference TRBV7-7 and TRBJ1-3, reads GAGVSQSPRYKVTKRGQDVTLRCDPISSHATLYWYQQALGQGPEFLTYFNYEAQPDKSGLPSDRFSAERPEGSISTLTIQRTEQRDSAMYRCASLEGDTIYFGEGSWLTVV.

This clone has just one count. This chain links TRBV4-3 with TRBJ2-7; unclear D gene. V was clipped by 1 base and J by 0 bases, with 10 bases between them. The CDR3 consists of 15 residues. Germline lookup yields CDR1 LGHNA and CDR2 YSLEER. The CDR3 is CASSQVAQNSYEQYF. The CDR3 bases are TGCGCCAGCAGCCAAGTTGCACAGAACTCCTACGAGCAGTACTTC.

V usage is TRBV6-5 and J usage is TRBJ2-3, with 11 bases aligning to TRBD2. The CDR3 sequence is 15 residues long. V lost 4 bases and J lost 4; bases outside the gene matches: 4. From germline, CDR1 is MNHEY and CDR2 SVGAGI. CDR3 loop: CASSSQLAGADTQYF. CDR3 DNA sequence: TGTGCCAGCAGTTCCCAACTAGCGGGAGCAGATACGCAGTATTTT.